The sequence of this T cell receptor beta chain was determined in a study of T cell responses to AZD1222 COVID-19 vaccine (dated by TCRdb to 2020 to 2022). Study-wide context: AZD1222 recipients with second doses at about 4 weeks or about 12 weeks were pooled, because spike-specific TCR depth and breadth did not differ between schedules. A total of around 240 trial participants underwent TCR sequencing, of whom 200 to 220 had received two doses of AZD1222 and around 25 had received two doses of the MenACWY control vaccine. Trial participants were enrolled by age into subgroups of 18-55, 56-69 and 70-plus years, and about 150, 27 and 61 TCR-sequenced participants, respectively, were included in these subgroups.

The CDR3 regions of human TCRbeta chains were analyzed by immunosequencing. For the original study's pipeline: Repertoire TCRs were matched against a reference library of SARS-CoV-2-specific TCRs generated with the MIRA antigen-specificity platform. Breadth was defined as the fraction of unique TCRs that were SARS-CoV-2-associated, and depth was defined as the fraction of total T cells that were SARS-CoV-2-associated. Using the MIRA data, each spike-specific TCR was assigned both to the spike region to which the TCR was reactive and to a CD4 or CD8 class. Log10-transformed breadth and depth values were compared by one-way ANOVA with Sidak's multiple comparisons tests. TCRdb took over this immuneACCESS table, retaining in-frame rearrangements with V and J assigned. Such tables are incomplete; in checked studies, under half of the missing clones stem from an unresolved V gene, and the remainder is unexplained. That table gives V, J and clone size, and the DNA gave D and trimming. The sample contains more than 60,000 clones, more than 65% of them found a single time. 15% to 20% of the sample goes to the ten largest clones.

The sample's time point label, decoded: baseline before first vaccination. The vaccinee samples were drawn from two UK trials, COV001 and COV002, one of which was a single-blind randomized controlled phase 2/3 trial testing AZD1222 (ChAdOx1 nCoV-19) in healthy adults. For TCRbeta chain sequencing, PBMC samples were collected from trial participants at day 0 and at day 28 after the second dose. As for this clone: Its target antigen remains unknown. Nothing much larger sits one base from this clone, and base qualities are not available.

Summary of the overall study and its limitations: Spike-specific TCR breadth and depth rose significantly after two AZD1222 doses compared with day 0 and with MenACWY recipients. Because no day 14 peak-response samples were available, repertoires were characterized only after the peak T cell response. Reportedly, close to half of the unique spike-specific TCRs recognized epitopes lying outside the regions that are mutated in the B.1.351 and B.1.1.7 variants. The whole spike protein was spanned by vaccine-associated CD4 TCRs, and dominant responses were seen in regions 160-218 and 743-854. Participants were mostly white British and included more females than males, and it was suggested by the authors that clonal diversity may have been underestimated. In the small 56-69-year group, the increase in depth fell short of significance, most likely because of low power. Conclusions about previously exposed vaccinees were limited because only six AZD1222 recipients were SARS-CoV-2 seropositive at baseline.

CDR1 and CDR2, per the germline V gene, are SGHNT and YENEEA. Here V drops 5 bases and J drops 7 bases, and the junction holds 11 bases not matched to any gene. The CDR3 measures 15 amino acids from cysteine to phenylalanine. Only the CDR3 part of the read is kept: 45 bases, read in frame from the first base. The sequence was collected from an adult in good health. The sample was peripheral blood, taken on day 0 of AZD1222 vaccination. The sequence joins TRBV11-3 to TRBJ2-1; TRBD2 lines up with 7 middle nucleotides. DNA sequence: TGTGCCAGCAGCCTTCACGGGACTACGGGGAATGAGCAGTTCTTC. This encodes CASSLHGTTGNEQFF.